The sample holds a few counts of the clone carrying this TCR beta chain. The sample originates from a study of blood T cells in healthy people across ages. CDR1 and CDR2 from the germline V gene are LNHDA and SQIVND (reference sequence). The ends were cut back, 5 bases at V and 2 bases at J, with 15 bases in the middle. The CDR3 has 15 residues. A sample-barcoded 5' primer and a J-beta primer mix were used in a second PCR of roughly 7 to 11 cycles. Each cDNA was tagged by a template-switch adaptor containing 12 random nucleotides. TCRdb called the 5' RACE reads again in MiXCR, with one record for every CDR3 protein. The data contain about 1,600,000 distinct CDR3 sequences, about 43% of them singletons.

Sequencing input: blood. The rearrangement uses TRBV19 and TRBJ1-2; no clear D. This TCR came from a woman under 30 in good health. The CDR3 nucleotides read TGTGCCAGTAGTGCGGACGGGGTTCAAAACTATGGCTACACCTTC. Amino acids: CASSADGVQNYGYTF. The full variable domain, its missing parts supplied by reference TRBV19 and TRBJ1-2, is DGGITQSPKYLFRKEGQNVTLSCEQNLNHDAMYWYRQDPGQGLRLIYYSQIVNDFQKGDIAEGYSVSREKKESFPLTVTSAQKNPTAFYLCASSADGVQNYGYTFGSGTRLTVV.